This T cell receptor (beta chain) was observed in a study of regulatory T cells in long-lasting Graves disease. This clonotype was seen at least ten times. Indicated time point: newly diagnosed GD, antithyroid drugs for less than 3 months. Making the TCR library involved RNA that had been extracted from PBMCs. Construction of TCR beta libraries relied on iRepertoire HTBI primers and on Arm-PCR targeting CDR3 regions. Via MiXCR, TCRdb re-called the multiplex PCR reads, giving one row per CDR3 protein. The sample has roughly 510,000 distinct CDR3 sequences, about 16% seen once; the top ten hold around 12%. Germline loops: CDR1 MNHEY, CDR2 SVGEGT. The CDR3 contains 15 residues. Trimming removed 2 bases at V and 8 bases at J, with 16 bases between. Another study also made use of these data, one on T cells in Graves' hyperthyroidism and ophthalmopathy. From that report: Blood also showed most of the thyroid clonotypes that were expanded above 0.001. A model of 13 V-J pairs discriminated ophthalmopathy from stable hyperthyroidism.

This clonotype was sampled from a man aged 18 to 30 with Graves disease. The rearrangement links TRBV6-2 or TRBV6-3 to TRBJ2-1; D is perhaps TRBD1 or TRBD2 (5 bases each). This material consisted of peripheral blood mononuclear cells (PBMCs), taken at new diagnosis, from a patient treated with antithyroid drugs. CDR3 DNA: TGTGCCAGCAGTTACGGTACTAGGGGTGTGGATGAGCAGTTCTTC. This sequence encodes CASSYGTRGVDEQFF.